This T cell receptor (beta chain) was captured by sequencing in a study of T cells after posttransplantation cyclophosphamide. Study-wide results and caveats: Donor CD8+ memory clones often dominated recipient blood repertoires at later times. Skin or GI-infiltrating T cells shared few TRB sequences with blood.

The CDR3 is 12 amino acids. Germline assignment: CDR1 SNHLY and CDR2 FYNNEI. V lost 4 bases and J lost 5, with 6 bases in between. As for this clone: Its antigen remains unknown.

Methotrexate plus calcineurin inhibitor accompanied controls' myeloablative marrow transplants; sampling was 1 year later. The method was immunoSEQ multiplex PCR; TCRdb's version includes in-frame clones alone and lacks a portion of them. Among around 15,000 clones listed, 80% to 90% were seen once. This chain joins TRBV2 and TRBJ1-5; unclear D gene. The TCR sequence derives from a male patient in his 30s who received an allogeneic stem cell transplant from an unrelated donor, was CMV-positive, and had acute and chronic GVHD. Some T cells may be transferred from the graft donor. This specimen was PBMCs, taken 441 days after allogeneic stem cell transplant with calcineurin inhibitor and methotrexate. The CDR3 sequence is CASSGGDQPQHF. DNA for the CDR3: TGTGCCAGCAGTGGCGGGGATCAGCCCCAGCATTTT.